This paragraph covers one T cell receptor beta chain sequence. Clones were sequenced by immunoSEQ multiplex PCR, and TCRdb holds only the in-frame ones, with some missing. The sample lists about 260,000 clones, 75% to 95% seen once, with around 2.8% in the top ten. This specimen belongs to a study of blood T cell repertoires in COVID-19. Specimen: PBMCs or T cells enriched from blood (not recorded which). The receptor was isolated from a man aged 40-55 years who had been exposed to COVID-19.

This chain's CDR3 is CSALAGGDEQYF. DNA of the CDR3: TGCAGCGCGTTAGCGGGTGGGGACGAGCAGTACTTC. This chain links TRBV29-1 with TRBJ2-7; 7 bases align to TRBD2. CDR3 length: 12 residues. The germline gives CDR1 SQVTM, CDR2 ANQGSEA. With 7 bases clipped from V and 5 bases from J, the junction kept 8 bases outside the gene matches.